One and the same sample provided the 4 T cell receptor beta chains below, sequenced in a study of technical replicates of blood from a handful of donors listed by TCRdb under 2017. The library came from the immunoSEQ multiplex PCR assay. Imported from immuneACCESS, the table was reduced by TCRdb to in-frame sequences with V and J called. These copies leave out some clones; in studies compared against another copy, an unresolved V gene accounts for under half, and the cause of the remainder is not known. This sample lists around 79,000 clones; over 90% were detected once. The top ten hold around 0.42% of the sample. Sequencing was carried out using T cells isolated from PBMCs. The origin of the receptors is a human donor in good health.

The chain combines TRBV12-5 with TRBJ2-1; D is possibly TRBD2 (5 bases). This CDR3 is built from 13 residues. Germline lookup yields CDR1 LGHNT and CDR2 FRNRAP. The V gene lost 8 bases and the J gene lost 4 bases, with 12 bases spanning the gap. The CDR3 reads CASSLAVYNEQFF. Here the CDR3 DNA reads TGTGCTAGTTCGCTAGCAGTATACAATGAGCAGTTCTTC.

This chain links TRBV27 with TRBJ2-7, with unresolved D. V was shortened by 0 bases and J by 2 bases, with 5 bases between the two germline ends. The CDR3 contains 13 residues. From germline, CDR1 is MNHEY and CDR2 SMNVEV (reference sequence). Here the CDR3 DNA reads TGTGCCAGCAGTTTATCCACTGCCTACGAGCAGTACTTC. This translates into CASSLSTAYEQYF.

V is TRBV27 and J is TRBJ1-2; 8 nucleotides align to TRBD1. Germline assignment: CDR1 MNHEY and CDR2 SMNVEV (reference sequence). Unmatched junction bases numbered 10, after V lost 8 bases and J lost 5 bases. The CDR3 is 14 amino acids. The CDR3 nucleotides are TGTGCCAGCTCACCCGGACAGGGTTATTATGGCTACACCTTC. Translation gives CASSPGQGYYGYTF.

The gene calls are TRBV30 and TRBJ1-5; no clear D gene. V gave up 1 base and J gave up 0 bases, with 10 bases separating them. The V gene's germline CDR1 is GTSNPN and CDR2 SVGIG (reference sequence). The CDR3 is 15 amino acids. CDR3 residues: CAWSESVLSNQPQHF. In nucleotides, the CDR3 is TGTGCCTGGAGTGAGAGTGTTCTTAGCAATCAGCCCCAGCATTTT.